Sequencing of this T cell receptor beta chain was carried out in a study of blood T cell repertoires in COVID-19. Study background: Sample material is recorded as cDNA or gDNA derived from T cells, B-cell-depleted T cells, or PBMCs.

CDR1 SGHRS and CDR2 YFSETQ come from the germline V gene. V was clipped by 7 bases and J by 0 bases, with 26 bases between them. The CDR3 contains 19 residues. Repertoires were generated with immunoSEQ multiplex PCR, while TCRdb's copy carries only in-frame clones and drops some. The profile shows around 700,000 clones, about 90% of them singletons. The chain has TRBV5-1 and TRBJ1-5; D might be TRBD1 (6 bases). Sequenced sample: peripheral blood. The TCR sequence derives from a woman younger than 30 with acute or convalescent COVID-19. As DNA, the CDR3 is TGCGCCAGCGGCAGCCCGGGGGGGGGCCCGTATGGTAGCAATCAGCCCCAGCATTTT. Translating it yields CASGSPGGGPYGSNQPQHF.